This TCR beta chain originates from a study of cytomegalovirus exposure and HLA in healthy donors. The CDR3 loop spans 13 amino acids. Per the germline V gene, CDR1 is MNHEY and CDR2 is SVGAGI. V dropped 5 bases and J dropped 5 bases, with 9 bases sitting between them. Primers included in the PCR were 60 Vbeta and 13 Jbeta primers. Repertoires were generated with immunoSEQ multiplex PCR, while TCRdb's copy carries only in-frame clones and drops some. The sample data list 140,000 or so clones. The chain uses TRBV6-5 and TRBJ2-2; D might be TRBD1 (6 bases). The sample was PBMCs. This clonotype originated in a male donor in good health and CMV-seronegative. CDR3 bases: TGTGCCAGCAGTGGGGGCGGTACCGGGGAGCTGTTTTTT. It translates to CASSGGGTGELFF.